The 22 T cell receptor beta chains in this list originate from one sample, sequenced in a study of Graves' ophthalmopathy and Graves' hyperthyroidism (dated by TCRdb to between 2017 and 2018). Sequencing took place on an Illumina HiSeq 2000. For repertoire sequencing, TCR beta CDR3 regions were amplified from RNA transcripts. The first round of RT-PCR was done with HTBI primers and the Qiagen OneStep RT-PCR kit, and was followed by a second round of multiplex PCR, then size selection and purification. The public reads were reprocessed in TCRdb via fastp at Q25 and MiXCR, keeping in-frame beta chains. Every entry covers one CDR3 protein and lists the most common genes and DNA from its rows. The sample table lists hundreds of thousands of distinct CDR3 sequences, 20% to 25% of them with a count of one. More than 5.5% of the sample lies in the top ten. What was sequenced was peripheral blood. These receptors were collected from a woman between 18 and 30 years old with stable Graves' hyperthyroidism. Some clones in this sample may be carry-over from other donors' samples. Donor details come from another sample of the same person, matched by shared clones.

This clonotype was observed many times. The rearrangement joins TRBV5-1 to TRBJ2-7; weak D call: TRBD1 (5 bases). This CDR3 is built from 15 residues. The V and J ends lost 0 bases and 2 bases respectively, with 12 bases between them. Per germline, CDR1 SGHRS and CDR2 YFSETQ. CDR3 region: CASSLEGISTYEQYF. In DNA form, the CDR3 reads TGCGCCAGCAGCTTGGAGGGGATATCGACCTACGAGCAGTACTTC. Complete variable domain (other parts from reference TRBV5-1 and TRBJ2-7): KAGVTQTPRYLIKTRGQQVTLSCSPISGHRSVSWYQQTPGQGLQFLFEYFSETQRNKGNFPGRFSGRQFSNSRSEMNVSTLELGDSALYLCASSLEGISTYEQYFGPGTRLTVT.

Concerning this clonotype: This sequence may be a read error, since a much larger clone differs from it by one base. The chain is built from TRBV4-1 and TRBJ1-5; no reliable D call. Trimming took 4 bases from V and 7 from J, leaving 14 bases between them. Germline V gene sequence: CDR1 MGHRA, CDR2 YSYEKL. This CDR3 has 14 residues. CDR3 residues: CASSLERSVQPQHF. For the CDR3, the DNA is TGCGCCAGCAGCCTAGAGAGGAGCGTCCAGCCCCAGCATTTT.

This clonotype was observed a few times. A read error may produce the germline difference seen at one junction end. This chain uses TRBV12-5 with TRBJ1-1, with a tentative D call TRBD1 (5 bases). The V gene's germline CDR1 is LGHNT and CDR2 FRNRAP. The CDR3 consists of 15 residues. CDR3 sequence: CASGPSGGVNTGAFF. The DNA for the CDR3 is TGTGCTAGTGGTCCCTCGGGGGGGGTGAACACTGGAGCTTTCTTT.

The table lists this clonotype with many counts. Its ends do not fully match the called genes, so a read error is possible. CDR3 protein: CASRLGASNQPQHF. In DNA form, the CDR3 reads TGTGCCAGCAGGTTAGGGGCTAGCAATCAGCCCCAGCATTTT. This rearrangement joins TRBV7-8 to TRBJ1-5; D possibly corresponds to TRBD1 (5 bases). The CDR3 length is 14 residues. Germline values: CDR1 SGHVS, CDR2 FQNEAQ. Based on the CDR3 plus reference TRBV7-8 and TRBJ1-5, the full variable domain is GAGVSQSPRYKVAKRGQDVALRCDPISGHVSLFWYQQALGQGPEFLTYFQNEAQLDKSGLPSDRFFAERPEGSVSTLKIQRTQQEDSAVYLCASRLGASNQPQHFGDGTRLSIL.

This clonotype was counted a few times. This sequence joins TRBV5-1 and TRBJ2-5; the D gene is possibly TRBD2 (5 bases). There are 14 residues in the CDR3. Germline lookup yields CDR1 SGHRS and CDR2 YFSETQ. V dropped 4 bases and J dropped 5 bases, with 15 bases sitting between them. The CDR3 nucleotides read TGCGCCAGCAGCGCGGGTCACCCTGGGGAGACCCAGTACTTC. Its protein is CASSAGHPGETQYF. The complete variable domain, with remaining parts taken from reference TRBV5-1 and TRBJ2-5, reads KAGVTQTPRYLIKTRGQQVTLSCSPISGHRSVSWYQQTPGQGLQFLFEYFSETQRNKGNFPGRFSGRQFSNSRSEMNVSTLELGDSALYLCASSAGHPGETQYFGPGTRLLVL.

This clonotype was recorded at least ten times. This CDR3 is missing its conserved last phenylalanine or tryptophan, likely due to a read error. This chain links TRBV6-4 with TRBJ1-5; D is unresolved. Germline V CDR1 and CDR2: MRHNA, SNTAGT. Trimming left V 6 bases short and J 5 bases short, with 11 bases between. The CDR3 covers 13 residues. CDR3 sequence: CASSTNRDQPQHS. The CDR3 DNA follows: TGTGCCAGCAGCACAAATCGGGATCAGCCCCAGCATTCT.

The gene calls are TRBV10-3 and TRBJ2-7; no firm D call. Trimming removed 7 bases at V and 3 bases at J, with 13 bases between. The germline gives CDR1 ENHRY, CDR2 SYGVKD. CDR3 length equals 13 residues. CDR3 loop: CAIKQSDGYEQYF. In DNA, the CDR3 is TGTGCCATCAAGCAGTCCGATGGCTACGAGCAGTACTTC.

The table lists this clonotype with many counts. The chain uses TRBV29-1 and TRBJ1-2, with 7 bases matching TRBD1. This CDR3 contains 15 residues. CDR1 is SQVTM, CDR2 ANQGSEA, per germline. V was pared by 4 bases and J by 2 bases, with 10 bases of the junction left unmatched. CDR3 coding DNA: TGCAGCGTTGTGACCCCAATGGGACAGAACTATGGCTACACCTTC. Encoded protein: CSVVTPMGQNYGYTF.

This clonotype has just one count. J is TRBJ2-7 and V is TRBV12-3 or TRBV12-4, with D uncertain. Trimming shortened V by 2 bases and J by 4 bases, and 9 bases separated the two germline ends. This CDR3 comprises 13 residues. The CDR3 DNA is TGTGCCAGCAGTTTAAATCTGATGTACGAGCAGTACTTC. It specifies CASSLNLMYEQYF.

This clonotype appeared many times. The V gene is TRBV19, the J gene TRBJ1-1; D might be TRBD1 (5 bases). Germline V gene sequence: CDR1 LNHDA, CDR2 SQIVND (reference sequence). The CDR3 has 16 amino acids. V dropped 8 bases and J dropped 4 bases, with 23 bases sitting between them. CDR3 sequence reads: CASSVGVGREGTEAFF. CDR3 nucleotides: TGTGCCAGTTCGGTCGGTGTGGGGCGCGAAGGCACTGAAGCTTTCTTT.

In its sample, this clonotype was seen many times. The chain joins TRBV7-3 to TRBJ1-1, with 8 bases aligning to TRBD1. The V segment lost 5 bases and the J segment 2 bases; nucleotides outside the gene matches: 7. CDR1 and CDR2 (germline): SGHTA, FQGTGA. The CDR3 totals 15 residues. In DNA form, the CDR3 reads TGTGCCAGCAGCCCAGGGGGCACCTTAAACACTGAAGCTTTCTTT. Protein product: CASSPGGTLNTEAFF.

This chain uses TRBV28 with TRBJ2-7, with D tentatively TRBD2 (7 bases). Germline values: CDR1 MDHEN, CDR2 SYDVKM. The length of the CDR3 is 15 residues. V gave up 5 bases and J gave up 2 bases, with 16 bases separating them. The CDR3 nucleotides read TGTGCCAGCAGTCATCCCCAAGGGGGGGCCTACGAGCAGTACTTC. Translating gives CASSHPQGGAYEQYF.

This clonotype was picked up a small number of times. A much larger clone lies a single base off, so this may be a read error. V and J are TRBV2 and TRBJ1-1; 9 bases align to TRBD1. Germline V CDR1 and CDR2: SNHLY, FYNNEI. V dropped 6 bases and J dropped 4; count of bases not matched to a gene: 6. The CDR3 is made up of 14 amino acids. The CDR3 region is CASSRQGGITEAFF. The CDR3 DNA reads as TGTGCCAGCAGCCGACAGGGGGGGATCACTGAAGCTTTCTTT.

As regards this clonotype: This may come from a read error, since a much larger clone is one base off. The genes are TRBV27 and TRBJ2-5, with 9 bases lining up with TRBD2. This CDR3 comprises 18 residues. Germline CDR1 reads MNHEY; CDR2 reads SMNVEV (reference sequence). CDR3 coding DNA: TGTGCCAGCAGTTTATCAGCTCTAGCGGGGATTGGGCAAGAGATCCAGTACTTC. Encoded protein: CASSLSALAGIGQEIQYF.

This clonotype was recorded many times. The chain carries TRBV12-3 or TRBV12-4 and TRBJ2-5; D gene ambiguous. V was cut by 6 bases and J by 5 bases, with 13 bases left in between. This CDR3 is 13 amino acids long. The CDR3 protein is CASSPRRVETQYF. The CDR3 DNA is TGTGCCAGCAGCCCCCGCCGGGTGGAGACCCAGTACTTC.

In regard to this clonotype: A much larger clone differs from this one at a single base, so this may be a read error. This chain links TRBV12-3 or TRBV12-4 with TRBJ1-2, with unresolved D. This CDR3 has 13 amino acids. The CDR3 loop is CASRLDRLDGYSF. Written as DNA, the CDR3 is TGTGCCAGCAGGTTGGACCGGTTGGATGGCTACAGCTTC.

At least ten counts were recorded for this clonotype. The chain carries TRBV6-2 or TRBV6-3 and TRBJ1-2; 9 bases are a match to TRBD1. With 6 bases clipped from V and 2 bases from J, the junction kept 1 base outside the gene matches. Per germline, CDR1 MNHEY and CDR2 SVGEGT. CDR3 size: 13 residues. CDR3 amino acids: CASRTGGNYGYTF. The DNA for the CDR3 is TGTGCCAGCAGAACAGGGGGCAACTATGGCTACACCTTC.

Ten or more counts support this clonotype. This CDR3 reads CASSLPWLETQYF. Here the CDR3 DNA reads TGTGCCAGCAGCTTACCCTGGCTAGAGACCCAGTACTTC. The chain carries TRBV7-2 and TRBJ2-5, with unresolved D. The V and J ends lost 2 bases and 4 bases respectively, with 8 bases between them. This CDR3 has 13 amino acids. Germline V gene lookup returns CDR1 SGHTA and CDR2 FQGNSA.

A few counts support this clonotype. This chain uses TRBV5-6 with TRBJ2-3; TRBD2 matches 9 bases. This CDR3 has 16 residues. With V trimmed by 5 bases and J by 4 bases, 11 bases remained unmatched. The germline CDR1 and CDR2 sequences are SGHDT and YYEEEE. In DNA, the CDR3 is TGTGCCAGCAGGCGCGAGCGGGGGGCCCAGGCAGATACGCAGTATTTT. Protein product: CASRRERGAQADTQYF. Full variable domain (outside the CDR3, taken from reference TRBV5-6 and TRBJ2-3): DAGVTQSPTHLIKTRGQQVTLRCSPKSGHDTVSWYQQALGQGPQFIFQYYEEEERQRGNFPDRFSGHQFPNYSSELNVNALLLGDSALYLCASRRERGAQADTQYFGPGTRLTVL.

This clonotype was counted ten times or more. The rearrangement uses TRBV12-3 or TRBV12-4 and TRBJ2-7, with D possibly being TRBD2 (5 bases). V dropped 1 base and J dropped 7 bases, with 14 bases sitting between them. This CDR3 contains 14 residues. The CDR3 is CASSLGHQKREQYF. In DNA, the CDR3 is TGTGCCAGCAGTTTAGGACACCAAAAGCGGGAGCAGTACTTC.

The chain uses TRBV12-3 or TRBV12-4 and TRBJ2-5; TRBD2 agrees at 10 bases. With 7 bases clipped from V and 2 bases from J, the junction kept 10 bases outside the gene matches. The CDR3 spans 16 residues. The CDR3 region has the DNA TGTGCCAGCATGGTAGCGGGGGGTTACCTACAAGAGACCCAGTACTTC. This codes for CASMVAGGYLQETQYF.

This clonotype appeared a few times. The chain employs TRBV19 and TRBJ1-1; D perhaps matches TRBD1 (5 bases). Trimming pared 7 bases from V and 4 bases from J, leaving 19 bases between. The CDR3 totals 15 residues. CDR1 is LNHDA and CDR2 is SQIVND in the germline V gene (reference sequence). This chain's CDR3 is CASNRPGEAGTEAFF. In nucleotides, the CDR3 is TGTGCCAGTAACCGTCCGGGGGAAGCGGGCACTGAAGCTTTCTTT.